The subject of this entry is one TCR beta chain. Which antigen it targets is not known. Base qualities are not provided; no much larger clone lies one nucleotide away. TCRbeta CDR3 regions were amplified from genomic DNA by means of the immunoSEQ Assay, a bias-controlled multiplex PCR. On the authors' methods: Within the assay, amplification of reference gene primers was used to estimate how many nucleated cells each sample contained. To quantify the absolute abundance of each unique TCRbeta CDR3 rearrangement, sequence reads were collapsed and filtered. Productive Simpson clonality was computed per sample as the square root of Simpson's diversity index over productive rearrangements. This immuneACCESS table, as held by TCRdb, lists in-frame sequences with V and J called but not all clones. Of the missing ones, under half trace to an unresolved V gene in checked studies; the others have no known cause. V and J calls and clone size are copied from that table; D and trimming were computed from the DNA. The sample yields over 100,000 clones; roughly four fifths were counted once. Of the sample, over 9.5% is held by the ten largest clones.

This specimen belongs to a study of blood T cell repertoires in COVID-19 (TCRdb year 2020). Context from the whole study: The collaborator samples originated in the United States, Italy and Spain and spanned the acute and convalescent phases of COVID-19. The material from the prospective study consisted of cDNA or gDNA derived from T cells, B-cell-depleted T cells, or PBMCs. The dataset comprised deeply sampled blood TCRbeta repertoires from subjects exposed to, actively infected with, or recovered from COVID-19. The repertoires were released in a freely available public database intended as a resource for research on the immune response to SARS-CoV-2. Samples came from the ongoing ImmuneRACE study (first 160 participants) plus 1,254 subjects from 6 global collaborators. A de-identified subject ID, COVID-19 status, age in years and sex were almost always included in the sample metadata. Where available, HLA class I and class II types were taken from metadata supplied by the sample provider and were not determined by assay-based typing.

V gives up 1 base and J gives up 2 bases, and the segment between their germline ends measures 12 bases. From its cysteine to its phenylalanine, the CDR3 spans 15 amino acids. The read is trimmed to its CDR3 DNA, 45 bases read in frame from base 1. CDR1 SGHDT and CDR2 YYEEEE are derived from the germline V gene. Broad study findings and their caveats: The quantity of clinical and demographic metadata differed by source and by participant and was supplied without curation.

Each collaborating institution followed its own protocols to collect whole blood in K2EDTA tubes. For TCRbeta analysis, collaborator samples were shipped as frozen whole blood, as isolated PBMCs, or as DNA extracted from either sample type. The sequenced sample consisted of peripheral blood. The chain employs TRBV5-6 and TRBJ1-1; no D gene is confidently identified. This sequence was found in a human donor in a cohort sampled during active COVID-19. The CDR3 region reads CASSLYSLLNTEAFF. The DNA sequence is TGTGCCAGCAGCTTGTACAGCCTTCTTAACACTGAAGCTTTCTTT.